The rows below give T cell receptor beta chains drawn from one sample of a study of cytomegalovirus exposure and HLA in healthy donors. Here immunoSEQ multiplex PCR was the method, and the copy in TCRdb shows in-frame clones only, minus some. The table has about 140,000 clones, 80% seen once. Sequenced material: PBMCs. All receptors derive from a male donor in good health and CMV-seronegative. CDR3s include the opening cysteine and the closing phenylalanine or tryptophan. A D gene is named only where the DNA matches it firmly. Clone size is shown for a subset of rows, as once, few, many or a class of expanded clone.

V: TRBV5-4; D: TRBD1; size: -; J: TRBJ2-7; DNA: TGTGCCAGCAGCCTGCCACCGGGACAGGAGGCCTACGAGCAGTACTTC; CDR3: CASSLPPGQEAYEQYF
V: TRBV29-1; D: -; size: -; J: TRBJ2-7; DNA: TGCAGCGTTACGAGTTTTGCCGAGCAGTACTTC; CDR3: CSVTSFAEQYF
V: TRBV5-1; D: -; size: -; J: TRBJ1-2; DNA: TGCGCCAGCAGCTTGGTGGCGGGACTTAACTATGGCTACACCTTC; CDR3: CASSLVAGLNYGYTF
V: TRBV4-1; D: TRBD2; size: -; J: TRBJ2-5; DNA: TGCGCCAGCAGCCAAGAAATCGAACTAGCGGGGGAAGAGACCCAGTACTTC; CDR3: CASSQEIELAGEETQYF
V: TRBV2; D: -; size: -; J: TRBJ1-5; DNA: TGTGCCAGCCAGCAGGGGTGGAATCAGCCCCAGCATTTT; CDR3: CASQQGWNQPQHF
V: TRBV13; D: TRBD1; size: few; J: TRBJ2-7; DNA: TGTGCCAGCAGCAGACGGGACAGGGGCGGCGAGCAGTACTTC; CDR3: CASSRRDRGGEQYF
V: TRBV7-2; D: TRBD2; size: once; J: TRBJ2-1; DNA: TGTGCCAGCACGCGCGGGGGGGCCTTCCACAATGAGCAGTTCTTC; CDR3: CASTRGGAFHNEQFF
V: TRBV12-2; D: -; size: -; J: TRBJ2-5; DNA: TGTGCAAGTCGCTTTAAAACGCCTTTTAAGCGAGGGAACCAAGAGACCCAGTACTTC; CDR3: CASRFKTPFKRGNQETQYF
V: TRBV7-2; D: TRBD2; size: few; J: TRBJ2-5; DNA: TGTGCCAGCAAAGGCGGGGGGGCCGTGGAGACCCAGTACTTC; CDR3: CASKGGGAVETQYF
V: TRBV7-9; D: TRBD2; size: -; J: TRBJ2-3; DNA: TGTTCCAGCAGCTCAACTAGCGGGGGTGGCACAGATACGCAGTATTTT; CDR3: CSSSSTSGGGTDTQYF
V: TRBV7-2; D: -; size: once; J: TRBJ1-5; DNA: TGTGCCAGCAGCCAGGACAGCCAGCCCCAGCATTTT; CDR3: CASSQDSQPQHF
V: TRBV6-4; D: -; size: -; J: TRBJ1-2; DNA: TGTGCCAGCAGTGCAGGGAGGTTCTATGGCTACACCTTC; CDR3: CASSAGRFYGYTF
V: TRBV5-1; D: -; size: -; J: TRBJ1-6; DNA: TGCGCCAGCAGCTTGTCATTCAGCTTTCAGGGGAGCTCCTATAATTCACCCCTCCACTTT; CDR3: CASSLSFSFQGSSYNSPLHF
V: TRBV6-6; D: -; size: -; J: TRBJ1-2; DNA: TGTGCCAGCAGCGGAGCAGGGGATAGAGGCTACACCTTC; CDR3: CASSGAGDRGYTF
V: TRBV6-5; D: -; size: -; J: TRBJ1-2; DNA: TGTGCCAGCGGGACACTCTCGGGAGGCTACACCTTC; CDR3: CASGTLSGGYTF
V: TRBV11-1; D: TRBD2; size: -; J: TRBJ2-5; DNA: TGTGCCAGCAGCTTAGTACTAGCGGAAGAGACCCAGTACTTC; CDR3: CASSLVLAEETQYF
V: TRBV4-1; D: TRBD2; size: -; J: TRBJ2-1; DNA: TGCGCCAGCAGCCACCTAGGCGGGGGGAACATAAATGAGCAGTTCTTC; CDR3: CASSHLGGGNINEQFF
V: TRBV5-1; D: -; size: once; J: TRBJ2-5; DNA: TGCGCCAGCAGCCTGGATACAGGGATGCAAGAGACCCAGTACTTC; CDR3: CASSLDTGMQETQYF
V: TRBV11-2; D: -; size: -; J: TRBJ2-7; DNA: TGTGCCAGCAGCTTAGACGGATCCAGGGTAGTCTACGAGCAGTACTTC; CDR3: CASSLDGSRVVYEQYF
V: TRBV6-1; D: -; size: -; J: TRBJ1-1; DNA: TGTGCCAGCAGTCTAAGGGGGAACACTGAAGCTTTCTTT; CDR3: CASSLRGNTEAFF
V: TRBV7-3; D: -; size: -; J: TRBJ2-2; DNA: TGTGCCAGCAGCTCCACGGGGGAAACCACCGGGGAGCTGTTTTTT; CDR3: CASSSTGETTGELFF
V: TRBV19; D: -; size: -; J: TRBJ2-7; DNA: TGTGCCAGTAGTATAGCTCAGGGGCTCGCCGCGTACGAGCAGTACTTC; CDR3: CASSIAQGLAAYEQYF
V: TRBV6-5; D: TRBD1; size: -; J: TRBJ1-1; DNA: TGTGCCAGCAGCCCCCCCCGGGAGGGGGCCTCTGAAGCTTTCTTT; CDR3: CASSPPREGASEAFF
V: TRBV5-1; D: TRBD2; size: -; J: TRBJ2-1; DNA: TGCGCCAGCAGCTTTTATCTAGCGGATGAGCAGTTCTTC; CDR3: CASSFYLADEQFF
V: TRBV6-5; D: -; size: -; J: TRBJ1-2; DNA: TGTGCCAGCAGTTACGTCGGGGGAAAAGGGTATGGCTACACCTTC; CDR3: CASSYVGGKGYGYTF
V: TRBV7-8; D: TRBD1; size: -; J: TRBJ1-3; DNA: TGTGCCAGCACCGCAGGGGGCTACAGCTCTGGAAACACCATATATTTT; CDR3: CASTAGGYSSGNTIYF
V: TRBV27; D: -; size: once; J: TRBJ2-3; DNA: TGTGCCAGCAGTTTTTCTTCAGGGGAGTTCACAGATACGCAGTATTTT; CDR3: CASSFSSGEFTDTQYF
V: TRBV27; D: TRBD2; size: -; J: TRBJ2-3; DNA: TGTGCCAGCAGCTTATATCTAGCGGGGGGGCGGGATACGCAGTATTTT; CDR3: CASSLYLAGGRDTQYF
V: TRBV6-6; D: -; size: -; J: TRBJ2-5; DNA: TGTGCCAGCAGCCGGGGGTACCAAGAGACCCAGTACTTC; CDR3: CASSRGYQETQYF
V: TRBV2; D: -; size: -; J: TRBJ2-1; DNA: TGTGCCAGCAGTCGGACTACCTTTACGGGTGAGCAGTTCTTC; CDR3: CASSRTTFTGEQFF
V: TRBV5-6; D: -; size: -; J: TRBJ2-7; DNA: TGTGCCAGCAGCTCCTCCAGAAGCTCCTACGAGCAGTACTTC; CDR3: CASSSSRSSYEQYF
V: TRBV7-9; D: -; size: -; J: TRBJ1-2; DNA: TGTGCCAGCAGCTTACGGGGTCGGACCTATGGCTACACCTTC; CDR3: CASSLRGRTYGYTF
V: TRBV29-1; D: TRBD1; size: -; J: TRBJ2-1; DNA: TGCAGCGTTGAAGATGAGGCAGGGGGCAATTTTGGGAATGAGCAGTTCTTC; CDR3: CSVEDEAGGNFGNEQFF
V: TRBV5-1; D: TRBD1; size: once; J: TRBJ2-7; DNA: TGCGCCAGCAGCTTGTCTCGACAGGGCATGTTGTCCTACGAGCAGTACTTC; CDR3: CASSLSRQGMLSYEQYF
V: TRBV9; D: -; size: -; J: TRBJ1-1; DNA: TGTGCCAGCAGCCACTCACAGGGAATGAACACTGAAGCTTTCTTT; CDR3: CASSHSQGMNTEAFF
V: TRBV2; D: -; size: -; J: TRBJ2-3; DNA: TGTGCCGGTGGGCCTCGCAGATCAGATACGCAGTATTTT; CDR3: CAGGPRRSDTQYF
V: TRBV28; D: TRBD1; size: -; J: TRBJ1-5; DNA: TGTGCCAGCAGTTTGCCGACAGGGGGCAATCAGCCCCAGCATTTT; CDR3: CASSLPTGGNQPQHF
V: TRBV7-2; D: -; size: -; J: TRBJ1-2; DNA: TGTGCCAGCAGCTTAACAATACAGGGAGTTAACTATGGCTACACCTTC; CDR3: CASSLTIQGVNYGYTF
V: TRBV6-1; D: -; size: -; J: TRBJ2-5; DNA: TGTGCCAGCAGGACAGCGGGCGGGCTGGAGACCCAGTACTTC; CDR3: CASRTAGGLETQYF
V: TRBV5-4; D: TRBD1; size: -; J: TRBJ1-2; DNA: TGTGCCAGCGGACAGGACAATAACTATGGCTACACCTTC; CDR3: CASGQDNNYGYTF
V: TRBV28; D: TRBD1; size: -; J: TRBJ1-2; DNA: TGTGCCAGCAGCCCCAGGGGGAGATTACACTTC; CDR3: CASSPRGRLHF
V: TRBV7-2; D: TRBD2; size: -; J: TRBJ2-1; DNA: TGTGCCAGCAGCTTTACTAGCGGGGGGGATTATGAGCAGTTCTTC; CDR3: CASSFTSGGDYEQFF
V: TRBV5-6; D: -; size: -; J: TRBJ1-2; DNA: TGTGCCAGCAGCCTAGCCCTCGGGATCTATGGCTACACCTTC; CDR3: CASSLALGIYGYTF
V: TRBV2; D: -; size: -; J: TRBJ2-1; DNA: TGTGCCAGCAGCCCCTGGGGGGGGGCCTGGAATGAGCAGTTCTTC; CDR3: CASSPWGGAWNEQFF
V: TRBV7-2; D: TRBD1; size: few; J: TRBJ2-2; DNA: TGTGCCAGCAGCTCATACAGGGGGCTAGGCGGGGAGCTGTTTTTT; CDR3: CASSSYRGLGGELFF
V: TRBV28; D: TRBD1; size: once; J: TRBJ2-7; DNA: TGTGCCAGCAGTCTTACAGGGGGAAGGTACGAGCAGTACTTC; CDR3: CASSLTGGRYEQYF
V: TRBV28; D: TRBD1; size: -; J: TRBJ2-1; DNA: TGTGCCAGCAGTCCGGACAGGGATCCCTACAATGAGCAGTTCTTC; CDR3: CASSPDRDPYNEQFF
V: TRBV27; D: TRBD2; size: -; J: TRBJ2-3; DNA: TGTGTCAGCAGTCTATTCGCGGGGGTGGTTGCAGATACGCAGTATTTT; CDR3: CVSSLFAGVVADTQYF
V: TRBV14; D: TRBD2; size: -; J: TRBJ2-2; DNA: TGTGCCAGCAGCCGACTAGCGGGGGACCGCACCGGGGAGCTGTTTTTT; CDR3: CASSRLAGDRTGELFF
V: TRBV11-2; D: -; size: -; J: TRBJ1-1; DNA: TGTGCCAGCAGCGGAGGAGCTAGGAACACTGAAGCTTTCTTT; CDR3: CASSGGARNTEAFF
V: TRBV10-3; D: TRBD1; size: -; J: TRBJ1-5; DNA: TGTGCCATCAGTGAGTCCTGGACAGGGAGACCTTATAGCAATCAGCCCCAGCATTTT; CDR3: CAISESWTGRPYSNQPQHF
V: TRBV30; D: -; size: -; J: TRBJ2-3; DNA: TGTGCCTGGAGTGTAGCTAGCACAGATACGCAGTATTTT; CDR3: CAWSVASTDTQYF
V: TRBV6-5; D: -; size: -; J: TRBJ2-2; DNA: TGTGCCAGCAGGACGGGTTTGGGTGGTGGGGAGCTGTTTTTT; CDR3: CASRTGLGGGELFF